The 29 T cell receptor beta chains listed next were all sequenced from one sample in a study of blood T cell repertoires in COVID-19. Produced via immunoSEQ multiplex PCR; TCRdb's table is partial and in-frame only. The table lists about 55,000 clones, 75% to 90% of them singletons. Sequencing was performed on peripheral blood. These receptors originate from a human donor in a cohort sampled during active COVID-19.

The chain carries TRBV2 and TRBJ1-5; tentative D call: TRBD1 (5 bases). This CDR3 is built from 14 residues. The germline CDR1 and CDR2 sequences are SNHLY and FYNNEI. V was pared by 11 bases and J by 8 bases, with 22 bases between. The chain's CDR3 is CASSTNGGREPQHF. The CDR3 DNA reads TGTGCCTCCTCCACGAACGGGGGACGCGAGCCCCAGCATTTT.

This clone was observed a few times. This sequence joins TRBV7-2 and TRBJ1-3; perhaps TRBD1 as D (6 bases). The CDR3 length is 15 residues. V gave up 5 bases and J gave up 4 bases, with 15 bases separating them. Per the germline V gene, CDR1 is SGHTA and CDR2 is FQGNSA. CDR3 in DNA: TGTGCCAGCAGCCGGCCGCAGGGGCAAGGAAACACCATATATTTT. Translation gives CASSRPQGQGNTIYF.

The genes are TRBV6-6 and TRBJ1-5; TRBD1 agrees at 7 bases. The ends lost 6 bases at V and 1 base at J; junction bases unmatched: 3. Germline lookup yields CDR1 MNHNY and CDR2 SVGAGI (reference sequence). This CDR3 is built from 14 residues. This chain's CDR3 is CASRTGNSNQPQHF. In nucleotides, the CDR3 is TGTGCCAGCAGGACAGGGAACAGCAATCAGCCCCAGCATTTT.

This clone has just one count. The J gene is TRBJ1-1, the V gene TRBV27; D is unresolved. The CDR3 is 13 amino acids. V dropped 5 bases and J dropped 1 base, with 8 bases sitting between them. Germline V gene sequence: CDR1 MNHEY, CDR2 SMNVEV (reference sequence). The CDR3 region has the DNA TGTGCCAGCAGTCCGAACTGGAACACTGAAGCTTTCTTT. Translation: CASSPNWNTEAFF.

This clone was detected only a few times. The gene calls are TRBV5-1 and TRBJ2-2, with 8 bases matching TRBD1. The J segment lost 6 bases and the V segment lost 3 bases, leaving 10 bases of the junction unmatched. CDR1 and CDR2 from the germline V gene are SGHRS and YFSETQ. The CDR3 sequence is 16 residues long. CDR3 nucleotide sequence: TGCGCCAGCAGCTCCGGGACAGGACCAAGGGCCGGGGAGCTGTTTTTT. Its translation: CASSSGTGPRAGELFF.

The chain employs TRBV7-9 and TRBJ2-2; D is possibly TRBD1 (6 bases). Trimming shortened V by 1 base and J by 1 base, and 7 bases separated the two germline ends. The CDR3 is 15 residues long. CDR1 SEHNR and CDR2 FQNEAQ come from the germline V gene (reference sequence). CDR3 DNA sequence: TGTGCCAGCAGCTTAGGACAGGTGAACACCGGGGAGCTGTTTTTT. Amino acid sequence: CASSLGQVNTGELFF.

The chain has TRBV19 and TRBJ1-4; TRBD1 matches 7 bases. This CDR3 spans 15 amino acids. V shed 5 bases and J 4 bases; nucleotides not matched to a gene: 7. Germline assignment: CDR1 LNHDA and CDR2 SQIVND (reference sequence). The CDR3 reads CASSPPGQNNEKLFF. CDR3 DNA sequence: TGTGCCAGTAGTCCCCCGGGACAGAATAATGAAAAACTGTTTTTT.

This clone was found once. The CDR3 loop reads CASSPPGRTEAFF. As DNA, the CDR3 is TGTGCCAGCAGCCCCCCGGGTCGCACTGAAGCTTTCTTT. The chain uses TRBV7-2 and TRBJ1-1, with D unresolved. Trimming took off 5 bases at V and 4 bases at J, with 11 bases between the two ends. The length of the CDR3 is 13 residues. The germline gives CDR1 SGHTA, CDR2 FQGNSA.

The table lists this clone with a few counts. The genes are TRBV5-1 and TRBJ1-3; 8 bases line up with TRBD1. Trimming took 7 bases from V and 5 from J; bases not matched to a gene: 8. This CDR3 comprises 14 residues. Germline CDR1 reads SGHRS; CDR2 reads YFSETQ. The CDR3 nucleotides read TGCGCCAGCCGACAGGACAGGGACCGAAACACCATATATTTT. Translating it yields CASRQDRDRNTIYF.

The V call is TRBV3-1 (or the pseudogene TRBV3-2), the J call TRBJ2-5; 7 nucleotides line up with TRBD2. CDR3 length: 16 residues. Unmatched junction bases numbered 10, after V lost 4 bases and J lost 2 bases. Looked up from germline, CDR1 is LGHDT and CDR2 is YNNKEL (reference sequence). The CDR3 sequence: CASSRRSPGLQETQYF. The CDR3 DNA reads TGTGCCAGCAGCCGTCGATCTCCGGGACTACAAGAGACCCAGTACTTC.

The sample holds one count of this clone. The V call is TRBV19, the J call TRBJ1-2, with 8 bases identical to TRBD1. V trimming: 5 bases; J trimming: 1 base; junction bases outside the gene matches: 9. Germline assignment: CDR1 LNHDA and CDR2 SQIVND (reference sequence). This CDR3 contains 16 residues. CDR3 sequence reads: CASSFGTGTLNYGYTF. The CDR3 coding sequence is TGTGCCAGTAGTTTTGGGACAGGAACACTTAACTATGGCTACACCTTC.

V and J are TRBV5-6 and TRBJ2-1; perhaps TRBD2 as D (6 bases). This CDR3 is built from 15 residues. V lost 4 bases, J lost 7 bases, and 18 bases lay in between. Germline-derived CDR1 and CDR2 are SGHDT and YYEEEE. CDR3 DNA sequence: TGTGCCAGCAGCCCTCGGGGGAGCCTCCGGAATGAGCAGTTCTTC. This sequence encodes CASSPRGSLRNEQFF.

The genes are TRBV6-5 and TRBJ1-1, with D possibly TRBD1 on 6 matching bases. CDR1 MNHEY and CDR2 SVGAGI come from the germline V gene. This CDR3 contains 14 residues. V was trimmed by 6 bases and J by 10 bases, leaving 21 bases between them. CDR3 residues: CASRPTGNRGGAFF. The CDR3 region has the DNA TGTGCCAGCAGGCCAACAGGGAATCGGGGGGGAGCTTTCTTT.

DNA of the CDR3: TGTGCCAGCAGCTTTGGGACAAACTATGGCTACACCTTC. This sequence encodes CASSFGTNYGYTF. The chain couples TRBV5-6 to TRBJ1-2, with D maybe TRBD1 (6 bases). Looked up from germline, CDR1 is SGHDT and CDR2 is YYEEEE. The V end was cut by 2 bases, the J end by 2 bases, with 7 bases between. CDR3 length: 13 residues.

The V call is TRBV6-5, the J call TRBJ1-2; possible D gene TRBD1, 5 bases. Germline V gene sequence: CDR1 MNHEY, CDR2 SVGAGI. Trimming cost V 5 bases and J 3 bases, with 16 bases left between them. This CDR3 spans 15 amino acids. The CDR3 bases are TGTGCCAGCAGTCCCAGACTCTTAGGGGACTATGGCTACACCTTC. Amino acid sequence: CASSPRLLGDYGYTF.

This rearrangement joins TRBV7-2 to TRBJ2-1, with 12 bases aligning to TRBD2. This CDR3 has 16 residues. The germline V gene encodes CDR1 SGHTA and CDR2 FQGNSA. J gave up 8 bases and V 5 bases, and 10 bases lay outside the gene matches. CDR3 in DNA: TGTGCCAGCAGCACACGGACTAGCGGGATTAGGGATGAGCAGTTCTTC. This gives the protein CASSTRTSGIRDEQFF. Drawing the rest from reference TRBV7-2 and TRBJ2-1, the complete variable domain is GAGVSQSPSNKVTEKGKDVELRCDPISGHTALYWYRQSLGQGLEFLIYFQGNSAPDKSGLPSDRFSAERTGGSVSTLTIQRTQQEDSAVYLCASSTRTSGIRDEQFFGPGTRLTVL.

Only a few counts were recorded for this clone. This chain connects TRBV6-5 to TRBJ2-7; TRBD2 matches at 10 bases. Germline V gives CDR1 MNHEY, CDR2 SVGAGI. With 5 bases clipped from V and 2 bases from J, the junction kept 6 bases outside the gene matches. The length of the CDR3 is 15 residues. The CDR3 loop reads CASSTGLARTYEQYF. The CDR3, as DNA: TGTGCCAGCAGTACGGGACTAGCGAGAACCTACGAGCAGTACTTC.

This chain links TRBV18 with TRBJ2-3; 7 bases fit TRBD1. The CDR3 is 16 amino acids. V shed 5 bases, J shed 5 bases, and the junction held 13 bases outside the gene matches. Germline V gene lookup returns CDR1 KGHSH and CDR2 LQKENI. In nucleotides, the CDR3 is TGTGCCAGCTCAAGTCGACCCGGGACAGTCATAGATACGCAGTATTTT. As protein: CASSSRPGTVIDTQYF. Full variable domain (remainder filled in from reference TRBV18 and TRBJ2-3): NAGVMQNPRHLVRRRGQEARLRCSPMKGHSHVYWYRQLPEEGLKFMVYLQKENIIDESGMPKERFSAEFPKEGPSILRIQQVVRGDSAAYFCASSSRPGTVIDTQYFGPGTRLTVL.

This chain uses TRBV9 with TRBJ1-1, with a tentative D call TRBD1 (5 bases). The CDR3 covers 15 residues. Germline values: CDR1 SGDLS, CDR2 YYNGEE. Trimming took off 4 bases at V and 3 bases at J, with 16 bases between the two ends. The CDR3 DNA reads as TGTGCCAGCAGCCCATCGCGGGGGGGAGACACTGAAGCTTTCTTT. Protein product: CASSPSRGGDTEAFF.

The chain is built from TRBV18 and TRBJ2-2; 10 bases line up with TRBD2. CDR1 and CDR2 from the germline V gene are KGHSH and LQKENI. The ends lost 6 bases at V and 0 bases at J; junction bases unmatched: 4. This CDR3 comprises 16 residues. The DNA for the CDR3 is TGTGCCAGCTCGAGGGGACTAGCGTCGAACACCGGGGAGCTGTTTTTT. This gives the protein CASSRGLASNTGELFF. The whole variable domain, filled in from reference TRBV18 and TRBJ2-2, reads NAGVMQNPRHLVRRRGQEARLRCSPMKGHSHVYWYRQLPEEGLKFMVYLQKENIIDESGMPKERFSAEFPKEGPSILRIQQVVRGDSAAYFCASSRGLASNTGELFFGEGSRLTVL.

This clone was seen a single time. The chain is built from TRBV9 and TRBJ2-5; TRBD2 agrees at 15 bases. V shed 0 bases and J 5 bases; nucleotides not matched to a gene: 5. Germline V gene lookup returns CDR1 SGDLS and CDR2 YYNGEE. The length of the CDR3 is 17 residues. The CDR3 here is CASSVGTSGGAQETQYF. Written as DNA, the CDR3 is TGTGCCAGCAGCGTAGGGACTAGCGGGGGGGCCCAGGAGACCCAGTACTTC.

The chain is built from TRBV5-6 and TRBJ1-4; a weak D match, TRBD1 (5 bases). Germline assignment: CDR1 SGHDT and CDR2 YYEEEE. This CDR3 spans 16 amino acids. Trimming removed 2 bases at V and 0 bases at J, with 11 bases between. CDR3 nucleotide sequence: TGTGCCAGCAGCTTTCGGGGGTTGGCAACTAATGAAAAACTGTTTTTT. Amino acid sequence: CASSFRGLATNEKLFF.

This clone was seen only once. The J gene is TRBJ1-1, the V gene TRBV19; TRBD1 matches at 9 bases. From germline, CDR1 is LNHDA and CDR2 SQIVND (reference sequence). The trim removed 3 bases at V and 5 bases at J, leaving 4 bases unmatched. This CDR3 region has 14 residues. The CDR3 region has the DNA TGTGCCAGTAGTATCACAGGGGGCAAGACTGAAGCTTTCTTT. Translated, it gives CASSITGGKTEAFF.

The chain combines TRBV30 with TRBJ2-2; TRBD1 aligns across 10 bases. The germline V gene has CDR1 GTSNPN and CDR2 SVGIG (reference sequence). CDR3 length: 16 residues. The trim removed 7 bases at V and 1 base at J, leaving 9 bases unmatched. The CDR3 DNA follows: TGTGCCTACCGGGACAGGGGTAAGCTGAACACCGGGGAGCTGTTTTTT. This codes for CAYRDRGKLNTGELFF.

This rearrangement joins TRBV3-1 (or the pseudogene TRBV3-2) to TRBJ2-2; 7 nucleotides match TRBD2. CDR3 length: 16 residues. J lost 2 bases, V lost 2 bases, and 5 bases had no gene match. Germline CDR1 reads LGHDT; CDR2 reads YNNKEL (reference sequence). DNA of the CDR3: TGTGCCAGCAGCCAAACCGGGACTACCAACACCGGGGAGCTGTTTTTT. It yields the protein CASSQTGTTNTGELFF.

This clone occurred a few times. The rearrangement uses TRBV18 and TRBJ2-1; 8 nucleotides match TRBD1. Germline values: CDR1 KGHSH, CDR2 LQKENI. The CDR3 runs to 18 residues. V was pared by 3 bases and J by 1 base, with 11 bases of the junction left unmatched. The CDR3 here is CASSPNSGGAGSYNEQFF. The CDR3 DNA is TGTGCCAGCTCACCCAATTCAGGGGGCGCGGGTTCCTACAATGAGCAGTTCTTC.

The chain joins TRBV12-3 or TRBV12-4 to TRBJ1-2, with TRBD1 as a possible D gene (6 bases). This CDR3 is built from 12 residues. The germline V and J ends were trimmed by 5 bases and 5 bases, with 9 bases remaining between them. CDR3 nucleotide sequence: TGTGCCAGCAGTCTGGACAGTTATGGCTACACCTTC. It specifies CASSLDSYGYTF.

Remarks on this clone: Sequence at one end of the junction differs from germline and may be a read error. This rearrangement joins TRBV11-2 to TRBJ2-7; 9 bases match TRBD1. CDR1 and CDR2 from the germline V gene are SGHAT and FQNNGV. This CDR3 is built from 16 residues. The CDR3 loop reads CASSSFGKRDRDGKAF. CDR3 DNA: TGTGCCAGCAGCTCCTTCGGAAAAAGGGACAGGGATGGGAAGGCCTTC.

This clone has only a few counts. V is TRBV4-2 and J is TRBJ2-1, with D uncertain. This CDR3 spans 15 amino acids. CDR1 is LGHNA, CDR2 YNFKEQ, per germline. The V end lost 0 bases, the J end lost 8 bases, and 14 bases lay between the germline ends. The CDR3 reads CASSQDLVNLDEQFF. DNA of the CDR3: TGTGCCAGCAGCCAAGATCTAGTAAACTTGGATGAGCAGTTCTTC.